The sequence of this T cell receptor (beta chain) was determined in a study of shared clonotypes between healthy human individuals. This table comes from immunoSEQ multiplex PCR, and its TCRdb copy is limited to in-frame clones, with some not included. The sample includes 2,500,000 or so clones, about 90% seen only once; the top ten take about 0.36%. This sequence was found in a man younger than 30 in good health. Some clones in this sample may be carry-over from other donors' samples. The sample was naive CD4+ T cells from PBMCs. Subset reported: CD45RA+ positively selected.

Here the CDR3 reads CASSASAATNEKLFF. The CDR3 nucleotides read TGTGCCAGTAGTGCTTCAGCAGCAACTAATGAAAAACTGTTTTTT. The chain uses TRBV19 and TRBJ1-4; D gene unclear. CDR1 LNHDA and CDR2 SQIVND come from the germline V gene (reference sequence). Trimming took off 5 bases at V and 0 bases at J, with 10 bases between the two ends. This CDR3 has 15 amino acids.